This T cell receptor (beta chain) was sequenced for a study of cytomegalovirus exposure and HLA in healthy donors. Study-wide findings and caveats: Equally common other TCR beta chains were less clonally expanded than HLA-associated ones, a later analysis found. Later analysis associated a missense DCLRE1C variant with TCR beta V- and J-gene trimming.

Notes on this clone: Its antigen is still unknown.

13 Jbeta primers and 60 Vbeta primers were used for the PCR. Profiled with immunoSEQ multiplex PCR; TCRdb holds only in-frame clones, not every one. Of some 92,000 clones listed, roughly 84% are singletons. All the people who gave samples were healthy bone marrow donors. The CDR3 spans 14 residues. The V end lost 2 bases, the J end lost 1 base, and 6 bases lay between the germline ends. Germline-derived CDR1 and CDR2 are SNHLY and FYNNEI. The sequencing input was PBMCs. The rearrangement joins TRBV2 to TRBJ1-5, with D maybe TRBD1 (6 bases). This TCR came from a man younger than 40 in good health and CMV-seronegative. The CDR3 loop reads CASSETGSNQPQHF. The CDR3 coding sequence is TGTGCCAGCAGTGAAACAGGGAGCAATCAGCCCCAGCATTTT.